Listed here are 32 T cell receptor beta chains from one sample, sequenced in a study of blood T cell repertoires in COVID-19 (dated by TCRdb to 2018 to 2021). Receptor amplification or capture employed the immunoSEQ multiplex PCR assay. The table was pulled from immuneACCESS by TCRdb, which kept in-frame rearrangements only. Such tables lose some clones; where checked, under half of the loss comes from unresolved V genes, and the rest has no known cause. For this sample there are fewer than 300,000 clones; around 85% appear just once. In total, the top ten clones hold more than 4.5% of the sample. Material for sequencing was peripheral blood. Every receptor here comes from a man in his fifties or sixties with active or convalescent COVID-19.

The CDR3 DNA reads TGTGCCAGCAGCTTGGGGGCACACGATACGCAGTATTTT. It encodes CASSLGAHDTQYF. The J gene is TRBJ2-3, the V gene TRBV5-5; D gene ambiguous. The CDR3 spans 13 residues. From germline, CDR1 is SGHKS and CDR2 YYEKEE (reference sequence). Trimming pared 0 bases from V and 6 bases from J, leaving 8 bases between.

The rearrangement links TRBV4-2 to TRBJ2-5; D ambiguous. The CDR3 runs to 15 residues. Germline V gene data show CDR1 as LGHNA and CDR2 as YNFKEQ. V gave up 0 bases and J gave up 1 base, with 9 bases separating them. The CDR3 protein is CASSQDPAGQETQYF. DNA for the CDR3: TGTGCCAGCAGCCAAGATCCGGCAGGCCAAGAGACCCAGTACTTC.

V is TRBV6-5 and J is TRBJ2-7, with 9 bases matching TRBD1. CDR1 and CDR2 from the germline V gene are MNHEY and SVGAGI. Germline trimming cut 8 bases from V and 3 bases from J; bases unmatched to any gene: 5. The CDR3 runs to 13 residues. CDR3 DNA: TGTGCCAGCTGGGACAGGGAATACTACGAGCAGTACTTC. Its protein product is CASWDREYYEQYF.

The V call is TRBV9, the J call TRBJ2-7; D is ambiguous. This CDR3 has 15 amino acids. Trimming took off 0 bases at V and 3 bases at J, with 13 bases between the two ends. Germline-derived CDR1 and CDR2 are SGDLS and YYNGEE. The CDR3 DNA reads TGTGCCAGCAGCGTAGGCCATGACACAGTCTACGAGCAGTACTTC. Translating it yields CASSVGHDTVYEQYF.

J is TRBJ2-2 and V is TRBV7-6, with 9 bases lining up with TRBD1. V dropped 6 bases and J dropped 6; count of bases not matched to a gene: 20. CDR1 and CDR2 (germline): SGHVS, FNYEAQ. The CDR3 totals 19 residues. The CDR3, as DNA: TGTGCCAGCAGTCCGGGACAGGGATTAACGGTGGTCGACGCCGGGGAGCTGTTTTTT. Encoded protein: CASSPGQGLTVVDAGELFF.

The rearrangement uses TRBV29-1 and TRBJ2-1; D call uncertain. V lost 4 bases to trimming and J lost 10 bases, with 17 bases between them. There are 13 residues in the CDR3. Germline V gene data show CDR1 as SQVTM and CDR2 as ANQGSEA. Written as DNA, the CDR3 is TGCAGCGTTGTGGGCAGCCCCCGCCCGGAGCAGTTCTTC. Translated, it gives CSVVGSPRPEQFF.

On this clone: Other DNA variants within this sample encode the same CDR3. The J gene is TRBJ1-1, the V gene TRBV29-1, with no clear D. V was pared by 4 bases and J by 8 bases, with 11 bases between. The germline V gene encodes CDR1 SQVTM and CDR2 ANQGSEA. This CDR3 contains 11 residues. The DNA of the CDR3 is TGCAGCGTTGGGTACTCGGGGGAAGCTTTCTTT. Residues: CSVGYSGEAFF.

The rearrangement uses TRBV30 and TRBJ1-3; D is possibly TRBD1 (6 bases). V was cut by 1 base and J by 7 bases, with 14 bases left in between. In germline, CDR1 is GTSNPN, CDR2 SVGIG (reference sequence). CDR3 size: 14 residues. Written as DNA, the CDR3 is TGTGCCTGGAGTGGAGGGGGGGAGCGGAACACCATATATTTT. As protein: CAWSGGGERNTIYF.

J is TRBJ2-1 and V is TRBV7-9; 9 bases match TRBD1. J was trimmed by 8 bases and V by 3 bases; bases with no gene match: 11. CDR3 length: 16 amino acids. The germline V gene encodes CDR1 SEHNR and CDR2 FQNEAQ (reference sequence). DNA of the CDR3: TGTGCCAGCAGCTTCCTACAGGGGGCTAGCACCGATGAGCAGTTCTTC. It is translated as CASSFLQGASTDEQFF.

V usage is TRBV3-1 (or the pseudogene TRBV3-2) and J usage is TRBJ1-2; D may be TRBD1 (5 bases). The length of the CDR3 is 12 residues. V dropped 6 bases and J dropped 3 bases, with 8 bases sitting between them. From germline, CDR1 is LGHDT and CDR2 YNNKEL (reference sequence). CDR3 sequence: CASRQGHYGYTF. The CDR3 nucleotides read TGTGCCAGCAGGCAGGGTCACTATGGCTACACCTTC.

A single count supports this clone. Here the CDR3 DNA reads TGTGCCAGCAGCGTAGACGGAGCTAGCACCGGGGAGCTGTTTTTT. Translation gives CASSVDGASTGELFF. J is TRBJ2-2 and V is TRBV9; D unresolved. The V end was cut by 0 bases, the J end by 4 bases, with 10 bases between. The CDR3 sequence is 15 residues long. CDR1 is SGDLS, CDR2 YYNGEE, per germline. The variable domain in full, completed from reference TRBV9 and TRBJ2-2, reads DSGVTQTPKHLITATGQRVTLRCSPRSGDLSVYWYQQSLDQGLQFLIQYYNGEERAKGNILERFSAQQFPDLHSELNLSSLELGDSALYFCASSVDGASTGELFFGEGSRLTVL.

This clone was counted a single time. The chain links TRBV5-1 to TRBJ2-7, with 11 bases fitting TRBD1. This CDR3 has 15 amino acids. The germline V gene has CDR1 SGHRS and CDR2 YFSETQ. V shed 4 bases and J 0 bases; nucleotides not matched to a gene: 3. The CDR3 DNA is TGCGCCAGCAGCCGGACAGGGGGCCTCTCCTACGAGCAGTACTTC. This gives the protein CASSRTGGLSYEQYF.

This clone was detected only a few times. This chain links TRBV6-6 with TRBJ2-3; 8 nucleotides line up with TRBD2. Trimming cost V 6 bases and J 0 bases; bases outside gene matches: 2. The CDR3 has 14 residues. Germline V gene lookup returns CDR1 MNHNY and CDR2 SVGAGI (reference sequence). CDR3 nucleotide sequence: TGTGCCAGCAGAGCTAGCGGGAGCACAGATACGCAGTATTTT. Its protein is CASRASGSTDTQYF.

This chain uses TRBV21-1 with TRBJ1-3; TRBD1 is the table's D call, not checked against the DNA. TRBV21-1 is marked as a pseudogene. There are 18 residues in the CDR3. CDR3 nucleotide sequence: TGTGCCAGCAGCAAAGAAAGGACAGGGCCACCCCCTGGAAACACCATATATTTT. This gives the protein CASSKERTGPPPGNTIYF.

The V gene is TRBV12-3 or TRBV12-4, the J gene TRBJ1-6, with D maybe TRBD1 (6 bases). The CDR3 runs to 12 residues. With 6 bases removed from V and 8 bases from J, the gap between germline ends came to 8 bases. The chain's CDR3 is CASRGGDSPLHF. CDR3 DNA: TGTGCCAGCAGAGGGGGGGATTCACCCCTCCACTTT.

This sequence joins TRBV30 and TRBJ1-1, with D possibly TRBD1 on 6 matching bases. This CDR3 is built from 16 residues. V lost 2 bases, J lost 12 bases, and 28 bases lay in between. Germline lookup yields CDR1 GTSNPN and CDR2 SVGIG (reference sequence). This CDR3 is CAWSPGGGFGQIITFF. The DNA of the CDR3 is TGTGCCTGGAGTCCTGGCGGGGGCTTCGGGCAGATTATAACTTTCTTT.

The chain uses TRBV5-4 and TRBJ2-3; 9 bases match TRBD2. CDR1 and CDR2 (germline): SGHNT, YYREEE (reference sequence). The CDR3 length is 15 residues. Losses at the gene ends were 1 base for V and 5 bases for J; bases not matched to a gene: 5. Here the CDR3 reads CASSLYPSGEDTQYF. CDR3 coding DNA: TGTGCCAGCAGCTTGTATCCTAGCGGGGAAGATACGCAGTATTTT.

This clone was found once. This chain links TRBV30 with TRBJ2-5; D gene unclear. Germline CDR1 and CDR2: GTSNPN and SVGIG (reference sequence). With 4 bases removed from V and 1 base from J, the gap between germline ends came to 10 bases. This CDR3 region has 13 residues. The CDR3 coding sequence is TGTGCCTGGACTCAGAAAGTCCAAGAGACCCAGTACTTC. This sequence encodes CAWTQKVQETQYF.

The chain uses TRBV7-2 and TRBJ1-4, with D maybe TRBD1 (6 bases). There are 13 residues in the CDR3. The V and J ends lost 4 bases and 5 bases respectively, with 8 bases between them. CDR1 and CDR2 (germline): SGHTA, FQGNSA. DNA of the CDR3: TGTGCCAGCAGCTACGGACAGAATGAAAAACTGTTTTTT. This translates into CASSYGQNEKLFF.

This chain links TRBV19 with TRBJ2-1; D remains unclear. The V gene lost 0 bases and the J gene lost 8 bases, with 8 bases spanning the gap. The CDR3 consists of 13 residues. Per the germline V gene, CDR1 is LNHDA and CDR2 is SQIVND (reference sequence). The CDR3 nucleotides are TGTGCCAGTAGTATAGACACTCCGGATGAGCAGTTCTTC. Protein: CASSIDTPDEQFF.

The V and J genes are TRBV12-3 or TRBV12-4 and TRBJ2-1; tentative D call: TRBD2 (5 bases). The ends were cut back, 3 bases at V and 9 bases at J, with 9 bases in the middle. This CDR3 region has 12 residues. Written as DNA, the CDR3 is TGTGCCAGCAGTTTCTTGACTACTGAGCAGTTCTTC. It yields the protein CASSFLTTEQFF.

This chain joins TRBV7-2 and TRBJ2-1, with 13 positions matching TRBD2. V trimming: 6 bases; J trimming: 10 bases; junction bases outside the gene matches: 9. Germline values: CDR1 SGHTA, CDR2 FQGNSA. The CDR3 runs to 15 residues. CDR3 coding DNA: TGTGCCAGCAGTTCAACTAGCGGGAGGGCCTTAGAGCAGTTCTTC. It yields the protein CASSSTSGRALEQFF.

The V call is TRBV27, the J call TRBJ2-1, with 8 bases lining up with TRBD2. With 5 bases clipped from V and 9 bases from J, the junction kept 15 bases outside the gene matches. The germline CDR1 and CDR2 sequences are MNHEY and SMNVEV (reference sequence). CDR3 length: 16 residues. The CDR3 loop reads CASSPHAREVPGEQFF. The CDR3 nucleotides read TGTGCCAGCAGTCCTCATGCGCGGGAGGTTCCCGGTGAGCAGTTCTTC.

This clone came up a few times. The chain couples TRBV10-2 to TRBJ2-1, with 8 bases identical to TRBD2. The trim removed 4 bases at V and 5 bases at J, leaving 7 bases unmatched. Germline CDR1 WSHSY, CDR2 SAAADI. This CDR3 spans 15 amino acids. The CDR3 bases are TGCGCCAGCAGTGGTAGGACTAGCTACCACAATGAGCAGTTCTTC. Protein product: CASSGRTSYHNEQFF.

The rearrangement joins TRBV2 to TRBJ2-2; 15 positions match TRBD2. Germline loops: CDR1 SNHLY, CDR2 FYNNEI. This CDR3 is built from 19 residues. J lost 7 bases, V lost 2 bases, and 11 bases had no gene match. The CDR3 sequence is CASSEYRTSGRAFGGELFF. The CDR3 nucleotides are TGTGCCAGCAGTGAATATCGGACTAGCGGGAGGGCCTTTGGCGGGGAGCTGTTTTTT.

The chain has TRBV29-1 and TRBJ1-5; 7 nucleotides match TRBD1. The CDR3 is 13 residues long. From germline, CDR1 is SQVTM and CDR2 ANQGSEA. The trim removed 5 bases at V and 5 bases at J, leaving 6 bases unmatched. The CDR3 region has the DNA TGCAGCGTTTCCCGGGACAGATATCAGCCCCAGCATTTT. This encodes CSVSRDRYQPQHF.

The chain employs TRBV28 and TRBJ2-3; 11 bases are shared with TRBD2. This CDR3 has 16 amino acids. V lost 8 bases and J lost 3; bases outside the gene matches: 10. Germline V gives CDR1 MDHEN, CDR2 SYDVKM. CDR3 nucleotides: TGTGCCAGCCGAGAACTAGCGGGAGTTGGTACAGATACGCAGTATTTT. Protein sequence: CASRELAGVGTDTQYF.

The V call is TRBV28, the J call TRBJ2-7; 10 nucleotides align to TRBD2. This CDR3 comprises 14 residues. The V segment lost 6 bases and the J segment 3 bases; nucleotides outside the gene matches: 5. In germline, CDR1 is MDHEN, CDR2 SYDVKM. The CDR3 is CASSPSGSLYEQYF. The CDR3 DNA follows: TGTGCCAGCAGCCCTAGCGGGAGCCTCTACGAGCAGTACTTC.

The chain's CDR3 is CASFPGTKNIQYF. The CDR3 DNA sequence: TGTGCCAGTTTTCCAGGAACCAAAAACATTCAGTACTTC. V is TRBV27 and J is TRBJ2-4; no reliable D call. V shed 9 bases and J shed 2 bases, with 11 bases lying between them. This CDR3 spans 13 amino acids. The germline V gene has CDR1 MNHEY and CDR2 SMNVEV (reference sequence).

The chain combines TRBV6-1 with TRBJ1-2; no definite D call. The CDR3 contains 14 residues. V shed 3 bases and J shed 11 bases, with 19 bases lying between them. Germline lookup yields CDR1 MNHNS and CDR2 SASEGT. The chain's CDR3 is CASSESQSDTEYTF. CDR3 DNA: TGTGCCAGCAGTGAGAGCCAGTCAGACACCGAGTACACCTTC.

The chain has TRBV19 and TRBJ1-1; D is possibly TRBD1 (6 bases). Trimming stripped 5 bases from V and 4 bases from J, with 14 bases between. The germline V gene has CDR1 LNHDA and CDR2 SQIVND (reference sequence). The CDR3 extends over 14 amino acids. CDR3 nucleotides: TGTGCCAGTAGTCTATCGACAGGATCCACTGAAGCTTTCTTT. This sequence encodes CASSLSTGSTEAFF.

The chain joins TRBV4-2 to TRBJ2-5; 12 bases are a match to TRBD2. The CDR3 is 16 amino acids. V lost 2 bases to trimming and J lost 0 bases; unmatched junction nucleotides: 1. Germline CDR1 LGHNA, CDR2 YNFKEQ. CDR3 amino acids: CASSQRTSGDQETQYF. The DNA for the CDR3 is TGTGCCAGCAGCCAACGGACTAGCGGGGACCAAGAGACCCAGTACTTC.